This T cell receptor beta chain was recorded in a study of shared clonotypes between healthy human individuals. Trimming shortened V by 6 bases and J by 2 bases, and 16 bases separated the two germline ends. This CDR3 spans 15 amino acids. From germline, CDR1 is ENHRY and CDR2 SYGVKD. Profiled with immunoSEQ multiplex PCR; TCRdb holds only in-frame clones, not every one. The sample consists of roughly 2.4 million clones, nearly 97% of them appearing once. Sample: naive CD4+ T cells sorted from blood. Subset here: CD45RA+ positively selected. V gene TRBV10-3 combines with J gene TRBJ2-5; TRBD2 is a possible D gene (7 bases). The origin of this receptor is a man aged 18-30 years in good health. CDR3 sequence reads: CAISPSGDTQETQYF. The CDR3 DNA reads as TGTGCCATCAGCCCCAGCGGGGACACTCAAGAGACCCAGTACTTC.